A selection of T cell receptor beta chains follows, all from one sample in a study of OX40 agonist ivuxolimab in advanced cancers. Sequenced by immunoSEQ multiplex PCR; TCRdb stores in-frame clones only, minus some. The sample carries about 77,000 clones, approximately 85% recorded once. Sequences were derived from CD4+ or CD8+ T cells sorted from blood, sampled in a trial of the OX40 agonist ivuxolimab. These receptors all come from an adult with an advanced solid tumor such as melanoma, head and neck, liver or kidney cancer. The CDR3 runs from the conserved cysteine through the conserved F or W. A D gene is named only where the DNA matches it firmly. Clone size appears in some rows only: once, few, many, or a class for an expanded clone.

J gene | D gene | V gene | clone size | CDR3 DNA | CDR3 protein
TRBJ1-2 | TRBD1 | TRBV5-1 | - | TGCGCCAGCAGCTCGGACAGGGTTGATGGCTACACCTTC | CASSSDRVDGYTF
TRBJ2-5 | - | TRBV5-8 | - | TGTGCCAGCAGCTTGCAGGGGACCCTTGGGGAGACCCAGTACTTC | CASSLQGTLGETQYF
TRBJ2-6 | TRBD1 | TRBV7-3 | - | TGTGCCAGCAGCGCATGGACAGGGTCCCCTGGGGCCAACGTCCTGACTTTC | CASSAWTGSPGANVLTF
TRBJ2-1 | TRBD2 | TRBV10-3 | - | TGTGCCATCAGTGAGCGGCTAGCGGGAGGGGCCGGGGATGAGCAGTTCTTC | CAISERLAGGAGDEQFF
TRBJ2-5 | TRBD1 | TRBV2 | few | TGTGCCAGCACCAACAGACAGGGCCGGTCCGGAGAGACCCAGTACTTC | CASTNRQGRSGETQYF
TRBJ2-7 | TRBD1 | TRBV4-1 | - | TGCGCCAGCAGCTCCTCCCCCCGGGACAGCTACGAGCAGTACTTC | CASSSSPRDSYEQYF
TRBJ2-7 | - | TRBV11-2 | few | TGTGCCAGCAGCTTAGCATCCTACGAGCAGTACTTC | CASSLASYEQYF
TRBJ2-3 | TRBD1 | TRBV27 | - | TGTGCCAGCAGATTTGGACAGGGGCTGTATACGCAGTATTTT | CASRFGQGLYTQYF
TRBJ2-5 | - | TRBV5-1 | - | TGCGCCAGCAGCTTGCGGGGGAATTCGGAGACCCAGTACTTC | CASSLRGNSETQYF
TRBJ1-3 | TRBD1 | TRBV5-1 | few | TGCGCCAGCAGCTGGGGCCGGGACAGTTACGGCTCTGGAAACACCATATATTTT | CASSWGRDSYGSGNTIYF
TRBJ2-7 | - | TRBV10-1 | - | TGCGCCAGCAGTGCGCGGGACCGACCCTACGAGCAGTACTTC | CASSARDRPYEQYF
TRBJ1-1 | - | TRBV30 | - | TGTGCCTGCCAAGGACAGCCGAACACTGAAGCTTTCTTT | CACQGQPNTEAFF
TRBJ1-3 | - | TRBV30 | - | TGTGCCTGGAGGAACCGGGTCCCTGGAAACACCATATATTTT | CAWRNRVPGNTIYF
TRBJ2-7 | TRBD1 | TRBV2 | - | TGTGCCAGCTCCGGGACAGGGGTTTCCTACGAGCAGTACTTC | CASSGTGVSYEQYF
TRBJ1-5 | - | TRBV7-9 | - | TGTGCCAGCAGCCAGACAGGTCGCAATCAGCCCCAGCATTTT | CASSQTGRNQPQHF
TRBJ1-5 | - | TRBV10-2 | - | TGCGCCAGCAGTGAGTTCGGTCAAAACTTGGGAATCTATAGCAATCAGCCCCAGCATTTT | CASSEFGQNLGIYSNQPQHF
TRBJ2-7 | - | TRBV11-2 | medium-sized | TGTGCCAGCAGCTCCCCTAGCTATAGCTCCTACGAGCAGTACTTC | CASSSPSYSSYEQYF
TRBJ1-1 | - | TRBV18 | - | TGTGCCAGCTCACCTCAGATGGGGGACACTGAAGCTTTCTTT | CASSPQMGDTEAFF
TRBJ2-7 | TRBD2 | TRBV18 | - | TGTGCCAGCTCACCCCCGACTAGCTGGGAGCAGTACTTC | CASSPPTSWEQYF
TRBJ1-5 | - | TRBV6-5 | - | TGTGCCAGCAGCCCAGGGACCCGCCGACATCAGCCCCAGCATTTT | CASSPGTRRHQPQHF
TRBJ2-7 | TRBD1 | TRBV5-1 | once | TGCGCCAGCAGCTTGGACGGACAGGGCAGATCCTACGAGCAGTACTTC | CASSLDGQGRSYEQYF
TRBJ2-1 | - | TRBV19 | - | TGTGCCAGTAGACGGACCGCGCTAGCCAGCTCCTACAATGAGCAGTTCTTC | CASRRTALASSYNEQFF
TRBJ1-5 | - | TRBV15 | - | TGTGCCACCAGCAGAGAGACCCCTTGGGGAAGCAATCAGCCCCAGCATTTT | CATSRETPWGSNQPQHF
TRBJ1-4 | TRBD1 | TRBV6-5 | - | TGTGCCAGCAGTTTGGGACAGGTCCTTGGGGAAAAACTGTTTTTT | CASSLGQVLGEKLFF
TRBJ1-4 | - | TRBV27 | - | TGTGCCAGCAGTTTATCCTCTTACGATGGGGGAAAACTGTTTTTT | CASSLSSYDGGKLFF
TRBJ1-6 | - | TRBV4-2 | - | TGTGCCAGCAGCCAAGACGGGGTTTTATCTATCGATTCACCCCTCCACTTT | CASSQDGVLSIDSPLHF
TRBJ2-3 | - | TRBV30 | few | TGTGCCTGGCGCGTCGCCGTCCTATTTCCTAGCACAGATACGCAGTATTTT | CAWRVAVLFPSTDTQYF
TRBJ2-7 | - | TRBV10-1 | few | TGCGCCAGCAGTGTGACGGGGGAGCAGTACTTC | CASSVTGEQYF
TRBJ1-5 | - | TRBV28 | - | TGTGCCAGCAGTTTATCGGGGCTGGAAAGCAATCAGCCCCAGCATTTT | CASSLSGLESNQPQHF
TRBJ1-6 | - | TRBV27 | - | TGTGCCAGCAGTTTATTAATCTTGGGGGGTTCACCCCTCCACTTT | CASSLLILGGSPLHF
TRBJ2-1 | - | TRBV7-2 | - | TGTGCCAGCAGCTTATATGGCGGCGCCTACAATGAGCAGTTCTTC | CASSLYGGAYNEQFF
TRBJ1-5 | - | TRBV28 | few | TGTGCCAGCAGTCGGGACGGTAATCAGCCCCAGCATTTT | CASSRDGNQPQHF
TRBJ1-1 | - | TRBV15 | - | TGTGCCACCAGCAGAGCACGTTGGGGGAACACTGAAGCTTTCTTT | CATSRARWGNTEAFF
TRBJ2-1 | - | TRBV4-2 | - | TGTGCCAGCAGTCGAAGGGTGGTCGATGCCAATGAGCAGTTCTTC | CASSRRVVDANEQFF
TRBJ2-1 | - | TRBV4-1 | - | TGCGCCAGCAGCCAAGGACTAGGCGGGGACTTTAATGAGCAGTTCTTC | CASSQGLGGDFNEQFF
TRBJ2-1 | TRBD2 | TRBV4-2 | once | TGTGCCAGCAGCCAAGAAAAACTAGCGGGAAACAATGAGCAGTTCTTC | CASSQEKLAGNNEQFF
TRBJ2-1 | TRBD1 | TRBV30 | - | TGTGCCTGGGCCGGGACAGACACCTACAATGAGCAGTTCTTC | CAWAGTDTYNEQFF
TRBJ1-1 | - | TRBV5-1 | - | TGCGCCAGCAGCTTGGTCGGGGTTAGCACTGAAGCTTTCTTT | CASSLVGVSTEAFF
TRBJ1-5 | - | TRBV5-1 | - | TGCGCCAGCAGCTTGGAAGGGGTCCACAATCAGCCCCAGCATTTT | CASSLEGVHNQPQHF
TRBJ2-5 | TRBD1 | TRBV28 | - | TGTGCCAGCACGACCCCGGGACAGGGAGTAGAGACCCAGTACTTC | CASTTPGQGVETQYF
TRBJ2-1 | - | TRBV6-5 | - | TGTGCCAGCAGTTACGCACCGGTCTCCTACAATGAGCAGTTCTTC | CASSYAPVSYNEQFF
TRBJ1-5 | - | TRBV28 | - | TGTGCCAGCAGGATTCCGGCTCAGCCCCAGCATTTT | CASRIPAQPQHF
TRBJ2-4 | - | TRBV5-6 | - | TGTGCCAGCAGCTTGGGCTCACAGGGAGTCGGAAACATTCAGTACTTC | CASSLGSQGVGNIQYF
TRBJ2-1 | - | TRBV4-3 | - | TGCGCCAGCAGCCAACTTGGGGGCAGCTCCTACAATGAGCAGTTCTTC | CASSQLGGSSYNEQFF
TRBJ2-1 | - | TRBV11-3 | - | TGTGCCAGCAGCTTAGCTCGGAGTGGAGTGGGCGGAGAGGGCAATGAGCAGTTCTTC | CASSLARSGVGGEGNEQFF
TRBJ2-5 | TRBD2 | TRBV27 | - | TGTGCCAGCAGTTTAGAGGGGACTAGCGGGTCAGAGACCCAGTACTTC | CASSLEGTSGSETQYF
TRBJ1-5 | TRBD1 | TRBV6-5 | - | TGTGCCAGCAGTTATCAGGGGGGGTATAGCAATCAGCCCCAGCATTTT | CASSYQGGYSNQPQHF
TRBJ2-1 | - | TRBV29-1 | - | TGCAGCGTTGTACAACCGGGGGGCATCTACAATGAGCAGTTCTTC | CSVVQPGGIYNEQFF